This T cell receptor beta chain was captured in a study of sequential checkpoint blockade in melanoma. The treatment here: randomized to nivolumab then ipilimumab (arm A) or the reverse (arm B). Patients had received no earlier DNA-damaging chemotherapy. Live CD3+CD8+ CD19− CD56− cells were sorted from PBMCs. The protocol was immunoSEQ multiplex PCR, while the TCRdb copy is restricted to in-frame clones and leaves out a portion. The sample comprises about 17,000 clones, approximately 69% of which are singletons, and under 20% rests with the top ten. This specimen was CD8+ T cells sorted from blood (inferred from file names), taken from a patient given nivolumab and ipilimumab in sequence. This receptor was identified in a human donor with melanoma.

The CDR3 loop is CASSQHSWAGEGNTEAFF. CDR3 DNA: TGTGCCAGCAGCCAACATTCGTGGGCAGGGGAGGGGAACACTGAAGCTTTCTTT. The chain employs TRBV14 and TRBJ1-1; D may be TRBD1 (6 bases). Germline values: CDR1 SGHDN, CDR2 FVKESK. This CDR3 has 18 amino acids. The V end lost 2 bases, the J end lost 1 base, and 20 bases lay between the germline ends.